Each of the 9 T cell receptor beta chains below was sequenced from the same sample in a study of T cells expressing NK-cell markers. TCRdb processed the 5' RACE reads again and assigns one entry to each CDR3 protein, with no DNA. The specimen's table records fewer than 400,000 distinct CDR3 sequences. The material sequenced was blood T cells: a sorted CD56 or NKG2C T cell subset, CD4+ or CD8+ T cells, or bulk PBMC T cells (not recorded which). The receptors here all came from a man between 18 and 69 years old in good health.

The chain couples TRBV2 to TRBJ2-5. Germline loops: CDR1 SNHLY, CDR2 FYNNEI. The CDR3 has 11 residues. CDR3 sequence: CASSVEVTQYF.

The genes are TRBV5-1 and TRBJ2-1. This CDR3 contains 15 residues. Germline lookup yields CDR1 SGHRS and CDR2 YFSETQ. The CDR3 region is CASSFAGEPYNEQFF.

The chain is built from TRBV27 and TRBJ1-4; lacking DNA, the TRBD1 call made by TCRdb goes unchecked. Germline loops: CDR1 MNHEY, CDR2 SMNVEV (reference sequence). The CDR3 covers 14 residues. The CDR3 sequence: CASSPDRSNEKLFF.

The chain couples TRBV4-2 to TRBJ2-7; TCRdb gives TRBD1 as the D gene, but with no DNA this cannot be confirmed. The CDR3 contains 13 residues. From germline, CDR1 is LGHNA and CDR2 YNFKEQ. The chain's CDR3 is CASRAKGGYEQYF.

The chain employs TRBV27 and TRBJ2-5; TCRdb's D call, TRBD1, is unchecked because there is no DNA. Germline CDR1 and CDR2: MNHEY and SMNVEV (reference sequence). The CDR3 runs 14 residues. This CDR3 reads CASSPDRSQETQYF.

The gene calls are TRBV3-1 and TRBJ2-7; there is no DNA to check the TCRdb D call of TRBD1. This CDR3 region has 14 residues. Germline CDR1 reads LGHDT; CDR2 reads YNNKEL (reference sequence). This chain's CDR3 is CASSFWTGGYEQYF.

This chain joins TRBV11-2 and TRBJ2-1; the TCRdb D gene call, TRBD2, has no DNA to confirm it. In germline, CDR1 is SGHAT, CDR2 FQNNGV. This CDR3 contains 19 residues. The chain's CDR3 is CASSLVGTSGGSNYNEQFF.

This chain connects TRBV6-4 to TRBJ2-7; TCRdb returns TRBD1, unconfirmable since there is no DNA. Germline CDR1 MRHNA, CDR2 SNTAGT. The CDR3 length is 15 residues. CDR3 sequence: CASSDRGGDSYEQYF.

The CDR3 reads CSAPRREADTQYF. The rearrangement joins TRBV20-1 to TRBJ2-3; absent DNA, TCRdb's TRBD2 call cannot be checked. Germline V gene lookup returns CDR1 DFQATT and CDR2 SNEGSKA (reference sequence). CDR3 length: 13 residues.